This T cell receptor beta chain emerged from a study of blood T cell repertoires in COVID-19. Turning to the study itself: The samples span acute and convalescent COVID-19 from the United States, Italy and Spain. T cells, B-cell-depleted T cells, or PBMCs provided the cDNA or gDNA that served as material.

In the study's own analysis: Amplification with reference gene primers provided the estimates of nucleated cell counts. The assay was immunoSEQ multiplex PCR, and TCRdb's table has in-frame clones only and misses some. V and J calls and clone size come straight from that table; D and trimming were deduced from the DNA. The repertoire holds about 81,000 clones, with nearly 95% as singletons. Deletions cut 0 bases from V and 4 bases from J, with 10 bases between. There are 15 residues in the CDR3. The germline gives CDR1 LNHNV, CDR2 YYDKDF (reference sequence). Sequences were obtained from peripheral blood. This clonotype was sampled from a human donor with active COVID-19. The donor label of this sample is uncertain. The genes are TRBV15 and TRBJ1-3; D is possibly TRBD1 (6 bases). This CDR3 reads CATSRDRQGGNTIYF. Here the CDR3 DNA reads TGTGCCACCAGCAGAGATCGGCAGGGGGGAAACACCATATATTTT.